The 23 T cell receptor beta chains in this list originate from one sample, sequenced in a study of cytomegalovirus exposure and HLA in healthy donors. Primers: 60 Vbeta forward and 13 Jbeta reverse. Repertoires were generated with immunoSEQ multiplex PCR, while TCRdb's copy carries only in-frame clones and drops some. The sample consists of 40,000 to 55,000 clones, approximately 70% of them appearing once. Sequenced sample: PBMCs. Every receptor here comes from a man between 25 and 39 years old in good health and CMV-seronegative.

Here the CDR3 reads CAWAGTSLREQYV. CDR3 DNA: TGTGCCTGGGCCGGGACATCTTTGAGGGAGCAGTACGTC. V gene TRBV30 combines with J gene TRBJ2-7, with D maybe TRBD1 (6 bases). Germline V gene data show CDR1 as GTSNPN and CDR2 as SVGIG (reference sequence). The V end lost 5 bases, the J end lost 7 bases, and 18 bases lay between the germline ends. The CDR3 contains 13 residues.

CDR3 residues: CAWKRGRNTEAFF. CDR3 in DNA: TGTGCCTGGAAAAGGGGGAGGAACACTGAAGCTTTCTTT. The chain joins TRBV30 to TRBJ1-1, with D possibly matching TRBD1 (6 bases). Germline CDR1 and CDR2: GTSNPN and SVGIG (reference sequence). CDR3 size: 13 residues. V gave up 4 bases and J gave up 1 base, with 10 bases separating them. Supplemented by reference TRBV30 and TRBJ1-1, the full variable domain reads SQTIHQWPATLVQPVGSPLSLECTVEGTSNPNLYWYRQAAGRGLQLLFYSVGIGQISSEVPQNLSASRPQDRQFILSSKKLLLSDSGFYLCAWKRGRNTEAFFGQGTRLTVV.

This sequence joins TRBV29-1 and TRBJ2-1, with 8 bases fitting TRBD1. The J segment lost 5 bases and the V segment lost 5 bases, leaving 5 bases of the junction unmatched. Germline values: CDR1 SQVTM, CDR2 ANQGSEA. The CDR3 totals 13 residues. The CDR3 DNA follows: TGCAGCGTTTACAGGGGGGACCACAATGAGCAGTTCTTC. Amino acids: CSVYRGDHNEQFF.

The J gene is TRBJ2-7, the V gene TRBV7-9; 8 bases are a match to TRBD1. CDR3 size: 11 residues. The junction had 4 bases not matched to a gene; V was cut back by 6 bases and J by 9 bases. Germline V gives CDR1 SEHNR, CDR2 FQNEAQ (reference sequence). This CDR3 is CASSQGAGQYF. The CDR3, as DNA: TGTGCCAGCAGTCAGGGGGCGGGGCAGTACTTC.

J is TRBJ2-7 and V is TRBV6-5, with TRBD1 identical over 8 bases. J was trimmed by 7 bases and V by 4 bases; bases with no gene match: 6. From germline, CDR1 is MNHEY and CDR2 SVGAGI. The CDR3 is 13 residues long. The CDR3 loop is CASSSQGAGEQYF. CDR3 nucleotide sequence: TGTGCCAGCAGTTCTCAGGGGGCAGGAGAGCAGTACTTC.

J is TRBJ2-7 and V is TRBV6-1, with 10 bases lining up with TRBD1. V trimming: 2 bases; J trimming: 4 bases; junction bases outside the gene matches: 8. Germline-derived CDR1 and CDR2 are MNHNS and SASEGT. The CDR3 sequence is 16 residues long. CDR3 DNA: TGTGCCAGCAGTGAATGGGGGACAGGGGCAGTATACGAGCAGTACTTC. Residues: CASSEWGTGAVYEQYF.

The CDR3 region has the DNA TGTGCCAGCAGCTACGACAGAGTGTTGAACACTGAAGCTTTCTTT. It translates to CASSYDRVLNTEAFF. The rearrangement uses TRBV7-9 and TRBJ1-1; weak D call: TRBD1 (5 bases). CDR3 length equals 15 residues. From germline, CDR1 is SEHNR and CDR2 FQNEAQ (reference sequence). Between the trimmed V and J ends, which lost 4 bases and 0 bases, there was a span of 12 bases.

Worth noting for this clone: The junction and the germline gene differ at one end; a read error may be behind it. As DNA, the CDR3 is TGTGCCAGCTCCCCACTGACAGGGACATATGGCTACACCTTC. Its protein product is CASSPLTGTYGYTF. The chain couples TRBV18 to TRBJ1-2; 7 bases agree with TRBD1. CDR3 length: 14 residues. Per the germline V gene, CDR1 is KGHSH and CDR2 is LQKENI.

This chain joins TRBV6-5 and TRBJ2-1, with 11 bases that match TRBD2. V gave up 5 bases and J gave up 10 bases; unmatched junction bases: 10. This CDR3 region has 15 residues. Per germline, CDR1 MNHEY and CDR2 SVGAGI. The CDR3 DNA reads TGTGCCAGCAGTAAGAGTGGGACTAGCGGAAACGAGCAGTTCTTC. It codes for CASSKSGTSGNEQFF.

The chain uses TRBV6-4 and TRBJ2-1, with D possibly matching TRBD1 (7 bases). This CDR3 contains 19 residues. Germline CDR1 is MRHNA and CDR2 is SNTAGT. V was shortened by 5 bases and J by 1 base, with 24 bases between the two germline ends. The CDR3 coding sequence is TGTGCCAGCAGTCCGACCCACCCCACAGGGGAGGTATCCTACAATGAGCAGTTCTTC. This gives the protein CASSPTHPTGEVSYNEQFF.

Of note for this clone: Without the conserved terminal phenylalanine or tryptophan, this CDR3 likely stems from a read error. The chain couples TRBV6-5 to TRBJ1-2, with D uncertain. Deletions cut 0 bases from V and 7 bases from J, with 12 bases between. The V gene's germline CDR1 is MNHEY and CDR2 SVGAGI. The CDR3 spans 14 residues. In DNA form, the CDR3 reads TGTGCCAGCAGTTACTCGAGAGGGCTCGGTGGCTACACCGTC. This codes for CASSYSRGLGGYTV.

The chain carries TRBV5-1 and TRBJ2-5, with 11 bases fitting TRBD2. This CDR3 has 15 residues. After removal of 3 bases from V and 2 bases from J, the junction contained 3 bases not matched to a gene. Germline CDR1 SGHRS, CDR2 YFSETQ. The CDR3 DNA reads TGCGCCAGCAGCTACGGGACTAGCGGACAAGAGACCCAGTACTTC. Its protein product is CASSYGTSGQETQYF.

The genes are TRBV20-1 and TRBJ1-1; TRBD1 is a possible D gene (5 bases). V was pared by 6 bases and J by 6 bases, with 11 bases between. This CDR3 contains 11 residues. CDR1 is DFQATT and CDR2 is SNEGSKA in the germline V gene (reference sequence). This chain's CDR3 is CSALQDPEAFF. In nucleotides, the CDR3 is TGCAGTGCGTTACAGGACCCTGAAGCTTTCTTT.

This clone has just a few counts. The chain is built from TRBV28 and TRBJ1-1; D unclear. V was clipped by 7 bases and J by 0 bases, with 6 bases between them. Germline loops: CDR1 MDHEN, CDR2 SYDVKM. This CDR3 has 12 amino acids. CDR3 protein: CASTRLNTEAFF. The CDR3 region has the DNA TGTGCCAGCACGCGATTGAACACTGAAGCTTTCTTT.

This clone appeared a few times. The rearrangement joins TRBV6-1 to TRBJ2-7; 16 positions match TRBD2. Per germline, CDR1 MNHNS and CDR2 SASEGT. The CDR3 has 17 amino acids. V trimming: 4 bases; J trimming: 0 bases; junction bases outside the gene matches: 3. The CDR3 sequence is CASSAGTSGRASYEQYF. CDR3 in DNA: TGTGCCAGCAGTGCCGGGACTAGCGGGAGGGCCTCCTACGAGCAGTACTTC.

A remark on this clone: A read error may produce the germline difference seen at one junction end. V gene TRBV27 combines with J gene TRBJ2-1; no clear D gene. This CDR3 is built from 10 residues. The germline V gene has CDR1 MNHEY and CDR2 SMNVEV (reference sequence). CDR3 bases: TGTGCCAGCGGTTTCGGGGAGCAGTTCTTC. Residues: CASGFGEQFF.

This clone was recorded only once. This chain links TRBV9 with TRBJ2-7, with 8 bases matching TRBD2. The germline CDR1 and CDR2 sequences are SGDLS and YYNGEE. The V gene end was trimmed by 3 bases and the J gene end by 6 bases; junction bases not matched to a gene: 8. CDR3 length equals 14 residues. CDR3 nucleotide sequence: TGTGCCAGCAGCGCGACTAGCGTACACGTCGAGCAGTACTTC. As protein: CASSATSVHVEQYF.

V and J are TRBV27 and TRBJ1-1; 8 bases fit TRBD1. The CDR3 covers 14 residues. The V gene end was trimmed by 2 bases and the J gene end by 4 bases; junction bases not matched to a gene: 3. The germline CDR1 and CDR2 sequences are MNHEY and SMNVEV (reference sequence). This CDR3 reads CASSLQGASTEAFF. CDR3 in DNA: TGTGCCAGCAGTTTACAGGGGGCTAGCACTGAAGCTTTCTTT.

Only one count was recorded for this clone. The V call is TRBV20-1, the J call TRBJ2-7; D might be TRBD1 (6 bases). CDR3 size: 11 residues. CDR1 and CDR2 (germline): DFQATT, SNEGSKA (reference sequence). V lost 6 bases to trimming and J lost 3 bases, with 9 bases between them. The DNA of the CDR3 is TGCAGTGCCACACAGGGCTACGAGCAGTACTTC. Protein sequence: CSATQGYEQYF.

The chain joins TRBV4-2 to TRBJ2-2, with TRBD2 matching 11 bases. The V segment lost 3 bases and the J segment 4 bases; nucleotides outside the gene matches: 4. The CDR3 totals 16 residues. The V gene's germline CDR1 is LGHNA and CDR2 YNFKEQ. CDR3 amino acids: CASSHPGLAATGELFF. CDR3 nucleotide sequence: TGTGCCAGCAGCCATCCGGGACTAGCGGCCACCGGGGAGCTGTTTTTT.

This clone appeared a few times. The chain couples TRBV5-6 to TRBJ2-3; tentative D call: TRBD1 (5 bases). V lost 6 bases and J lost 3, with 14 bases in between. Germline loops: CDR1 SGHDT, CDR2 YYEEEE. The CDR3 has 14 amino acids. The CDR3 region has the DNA TGTGCCAGCAACCCAGGGTACGCGACAGATACGCAGTATTTT. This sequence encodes CASNPGYATDTQYF. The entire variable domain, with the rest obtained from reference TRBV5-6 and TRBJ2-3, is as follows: DAGVTQSPTHLIKTRGQQVTLRCSPKSGHDTVSWYQQALGQGPQFIFQYYEEEERQRGNFPDRFSGHQFPNYSSELNVNALLLGDSALYLCASNPGYATDTQYFGPGTRLTVL.

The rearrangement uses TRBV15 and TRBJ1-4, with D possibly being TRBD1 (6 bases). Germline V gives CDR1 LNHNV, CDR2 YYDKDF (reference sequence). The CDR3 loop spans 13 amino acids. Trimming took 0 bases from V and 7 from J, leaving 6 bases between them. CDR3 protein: CATSRDRGEKLFF. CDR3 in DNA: TGTGCCACCAGCAGAGACAGGGGTGAAAAACTGTTTTTT.

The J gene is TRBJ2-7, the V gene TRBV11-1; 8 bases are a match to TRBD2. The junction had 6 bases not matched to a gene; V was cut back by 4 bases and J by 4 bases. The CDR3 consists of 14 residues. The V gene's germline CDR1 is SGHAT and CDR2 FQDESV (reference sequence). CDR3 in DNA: TGTGCCAGCAGCTACGGGACTAGTTTATACGAGCAGTACTTC. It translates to CASSYGTSLYEQYF.